The rows below give T cell receptor beta chains drawn from one sample of a study of T cell changes during pregnancy in multiple sclerosis. Assay used: immunoSEQ multiplex PCR; TCRdb lists only in-frame clones, some missing. The sample contains 65,000 to 85,000 clones, 85% to 90% of which appear only once. Sequences were derived from peripheral blood, sampled after pregnancy. The origin of the receptors is a female donor in good health, enrolled as a control in a pregnancy study. Each CDR3 is given with its conserved first and last residue. Fields, in order: clone size, V gene, J gene, D gene, CDR3 DNA, CDR3 protein. D genes are given only for firm matches. The size entry is marked missing in some rows and otherwise reads once, few, many or a size class.

NA	TRBV27	TRBJ2-1	TRBD2	TGTGCCATCCGTTCCGGGACTAGTATCTACAATGAGCAGTTCTTC	CAIRSGTSIYNEQFF
NA	TRBV13	TRBJ2-1	NA	TGTGCCAGCAGCTTAGAAGGGAGGAGCTCCTACAATGAGCAGTTCTTC	CASSLEGRSSYNEQFF
once	TRBV9	TRBJ2-1	NA	TGTGCCAGCAGCGTAGGGGAGACTAGGGTCTACAATGAGCAGTTCTTC	CASSVGETRVYNEQFF
NA	TRBV5-4	TRBJ2-1	NA	TGTGCCAGCAGCTTGGAGTCCGCTACCACCTACAATGAGCAGTTCTTC	CASSLESATTYNEQFF
NA	TRBV6-1	TRBJ1-5	NA	TGTGCCAGCAGTGAAGGCCAGGTCAATCAGCCCCAGCATTTT	CASSEGQVNQPQHF
NA	TRBV14	TRBJ2-7	NA	TGTGCCAGCAGCCAAGAGGCCTCCTACGAGCAGTACTTC	CASSQEASYEQYF
few	TRBV30	TRBJ1-1	NA	TGTGCCTGGAGTGTTGCAGGGAACACTGAAGCTTTCTTT	CAWSVAGNTEAFF
once	TRBV5-6	TRBJ2-2	NA	TGTGCCAGCAGGAAAGACAGGCTGAACACCGGGGAGCTGTTTTTT	CASRKDRLNTGELFF
few	TRBV19	TRBJ2-1	TRBD2	TGTGCCAGTGGGGGGTTAGCGGGGGGTTCCAATGAGCAGTTCTTC	CASGGLAGGSNEQFF
NA	TRBV4-3	TRBJ2-7	TRBD1	TGCGCCAGCAGCCCTGGACAGGGAGTCTACGAGCAGTACTTC	CASSPGQGVYEQYF